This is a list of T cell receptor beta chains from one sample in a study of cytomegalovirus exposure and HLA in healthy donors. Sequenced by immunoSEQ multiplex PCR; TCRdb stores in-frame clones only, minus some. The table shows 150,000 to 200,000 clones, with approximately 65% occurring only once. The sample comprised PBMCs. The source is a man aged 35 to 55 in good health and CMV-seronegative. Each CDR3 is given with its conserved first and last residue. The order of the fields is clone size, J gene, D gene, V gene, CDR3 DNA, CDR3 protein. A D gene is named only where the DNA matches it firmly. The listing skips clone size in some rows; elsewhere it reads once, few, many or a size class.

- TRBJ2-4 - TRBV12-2 TGTGCAAGTCGCTTACCTGGAGGGGGGGGAGGGATAGCCAAAAACATTCAGTACTTC CASRLPGGGGGIAKNIQYF
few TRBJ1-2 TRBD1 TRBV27 TGTGCCAGCAGTCCCCTGGGGACAGGAGTTTTTGGCTACACCTTC CASSPLGTGVFGYTF
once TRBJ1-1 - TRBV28 TGTGCCAGCAGCTCACGACGACAGGTGAACACTGAAGCTTTCTTT CASSSRRQVNTEAFF
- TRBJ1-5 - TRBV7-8 TGTGCCAGCAGCCTACTAAGCAATCAGCCCCAGCATTTT CASSLLSNQPQHF
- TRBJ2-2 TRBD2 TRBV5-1 TGCGCCAGCAGCTTGGCGGCGGGACTAGCGGTCACCGGGGAGCTGTTTTTT CASSLAAGLAVTGELFF
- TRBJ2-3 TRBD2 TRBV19 TGTGCCAGTAGTCAACCGGGACTAGAGACAGATACGCAGTATTTT CASSQPGLETDTQYF
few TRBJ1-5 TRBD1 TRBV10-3 TGTGCCATCAGTGACTGGACAGGGCGGGATTTTCAGCCCCAGCATTTT CAISDWTGRDFQPQHF
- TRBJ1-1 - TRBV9 TGTGCCAGCAGCGTAGTACGGGAAACTGAAGCTTTCTTT CASSVVRETEAFF
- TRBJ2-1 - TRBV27 TGTGCCAGCAGTTTCGCGTACAATGAGCAGTTCTTC CASSFAYNEQFF
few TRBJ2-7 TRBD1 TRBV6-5 TGTGCCAGCAGGGGGGGACAGGGATTCTACGAGCAGTACTTC CASRGGQGFYEQYF
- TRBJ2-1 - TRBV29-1 TGCAGCGTTAACACGGGGTTTGGGACATACAATGAGCAGTTCTTC CSVNTGFGTYNEQFF
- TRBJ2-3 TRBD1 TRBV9 TGTGCCAGCAGCGTGGGACAGGTCTCAGATACGCAGTATTTT CASSVGQVSDTQYF
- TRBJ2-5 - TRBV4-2 TGTGCCAGCAGCCAGACTCAACAGGGCCAAGAGACCCAGTACTTC CASSQTQQGQETQYF
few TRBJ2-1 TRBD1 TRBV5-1 TGCGCCAGCACCGTAGGGGGCCCCTACAATGAGCAGTTCTTC CASTVGGPYNEQFF
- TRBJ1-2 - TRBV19 TGTGCCAGTAGTATGACAGGTCCTAACTATGGCTACACCTTC CASSMTGPNYGYTF
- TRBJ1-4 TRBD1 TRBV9 TGTGCCAGCAGCGAGGCCTTTGAGGGGGCGGGTGAAAAACTGTTTTTT CASSEAFEGAGEKLFF
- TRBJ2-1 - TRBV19 TGTGCCAGTAGAGAGGGCGGCGCCTTCGGCGGTTACAATGAGCAGTTCTTC CASREGGAFGGYNEQFF
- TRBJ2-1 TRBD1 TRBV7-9 TGTGCCAGCAGTGCCAGGGACAGGGGGAAGTACAATGAGCAGTTCTTC CASSARDRGKYNEQFF
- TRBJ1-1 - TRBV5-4 TGTGCCAGCACCCCCGGAATTCGGGGGGAGAGAGCTTTCTTT CASTPGIRGERAFF
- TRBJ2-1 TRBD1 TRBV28 TGTGCCAGCCGTTGGGGACAGGGGACATACAATGAGCAGTTCTTC CASRWGQGTYNEQFF
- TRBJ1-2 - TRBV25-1 TGTGCCAGCAGTGAATCTGGGCGGACATTCTATGGCTACACCTTC CASSESGRTFYGYTF
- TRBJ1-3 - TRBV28 TGTGCCAGCAGTCCACTCGACGAGGTTATGGGAAACACCATATATTTT CASSPLDEVMGNTIYF
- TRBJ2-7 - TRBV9 TGTGCCAGCAGCGTACGGTGGGAGTGGAACGAGCAGTACTTC CASSVRWEWNEQYF
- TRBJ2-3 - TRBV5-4 TGTGCCAGCAGCGTGACAGGAATTACAGATACGCAGTATTTT CASSVTGITDTQYF
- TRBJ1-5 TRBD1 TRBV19 TGTGCCAGTAGTCCCGACAGGGGCGATGGCAATCAGCCCCAGCATTTT CASSPDRGDGNQPQHF
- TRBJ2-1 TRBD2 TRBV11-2 TGTGCCAGCAGCCCCATCTTAGCGGGGGGGTACAATGAGCAGTTCTTC CASSPILAGGYNEQFF
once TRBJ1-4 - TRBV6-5 TGTGCCAGCAGTTACTCGAGAGGGATTCGGGAAAAACTGTTTTTT CASSYSRGIREKLFF
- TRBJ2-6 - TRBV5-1 TGCGCCAGCAGTAAAGCCTCTGGGGCCAACGTCCTGACTTTC CASSKASGANVLTF
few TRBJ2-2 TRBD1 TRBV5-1 TGCGCCAGCAGTAATACAGGGGGCCTGGCCGGGGAGCTGTTTTTT CASSNTGGLAGELFF
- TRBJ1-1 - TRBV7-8 TGTGCCAGCAGCTTAGAACCGGGTTCGGCCACTGAAGCTTTCTTT CASSLEPGSATEAFF